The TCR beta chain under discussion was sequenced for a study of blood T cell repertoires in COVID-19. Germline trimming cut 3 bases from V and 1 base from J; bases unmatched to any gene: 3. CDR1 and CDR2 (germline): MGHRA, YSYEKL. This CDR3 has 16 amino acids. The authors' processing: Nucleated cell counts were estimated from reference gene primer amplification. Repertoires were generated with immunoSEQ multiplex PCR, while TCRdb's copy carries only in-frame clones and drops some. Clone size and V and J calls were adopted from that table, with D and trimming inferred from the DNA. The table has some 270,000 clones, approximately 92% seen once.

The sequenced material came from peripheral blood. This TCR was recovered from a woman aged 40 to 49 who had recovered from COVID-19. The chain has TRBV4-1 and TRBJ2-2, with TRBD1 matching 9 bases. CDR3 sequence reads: CASSQRGQGNTGELFF. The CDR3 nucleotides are TGCGCCAGCAGCCAGAGGGGACAGGGGAACACCGGGGAGCTGTTTTTT.